The 9 T cell receptor beta chains given below trace back to one sample, sequenced in a study of graft-versus-host responses after intestinal transplantation. Libraries were prepared by immunoSEQ multiplex PCR; TCRdb keeps only in-frame clonotypes and omits some of them. The sample shows some 88,000 clones, 90% to 95% of them seen only once. No antigen has been assigned to these receptors. The material was unstimulated CD8+ T cells sorted from spleen or lymph node cells, obtained before intestinal transplant. The receptors here all came from a human donor who received an intestinal transplant.

The chain couples TRBV7-2 to TRBJ2-7, with no clear D. The CDR3 has 14 amino acids. In germline, CDR1 is SGHTA, CDR2 FQGNSA. Trimming left V 1 base short and J 1 base short, with 8 bases between. In DNA form, the CDR3 reads TGTGCCAGCAGCTTAGTGGCCCCATCCTACGAGCAGTACTTC. Residues: CASSLVAPSYEQYF.

The rearrangement uses TRBV19 and TRBJ2-2; TRBD1 is a possible D gene (6 bases). CDR3 length: 13 residues. Germline V lookup: CDR1 LNHDA, CDR2 SQIVND (reference sequence). V lost 10 bases, J lost 7 bases, and 16 bases lay in between. For the CDR3, the DNA is TGTGCCACCAAAGACAGGCTGAACGGGGAGCTGTTTTTT. Amino acids: CATKDRLNGELFF.

The chain recombines TRBV13 with TRBJ2-5; no reliable D call. Germline CDR1 PRHDT, CDR2 FYEKMQ (reference sequence). CDR3 length: 15 residues. Trimming shortened V by 4 bases and J by 1 base, and 13 bases separated the two germline ends. CDR3 amino acids: CASSYRGASQETQYF. The CDR3 nucleotides are TGTGCCAGCAGCTACCGAGGAGCTTCCCAAGAGACCCAGTACTTC.

Concerning this clone itself: This sample includes further DNA sequences coding for the same CDR3. The rearrangement uses TRBV9 and TRBJ2-5, with D unresolved. Germline-derived CDR1 and CDR2 are SGDLS and YYNGEE. V shed 0 bases and J shed 5 bases, with 8 bases lying between them. This CDR3 is built from 13 residues. CDR3 nucleotide sequence: TGTGCCAGCAGCGTAGTGCCTGGCGAGACCCAGTACTTC. Translating gives CASSVVPGETQYF.

The chain has TRBV30 and TRBJ1-2; D gene unclear. CDR1 and CDR2 (germline): GTSNPN, SVGIG (reference sequence). Between the trimmed V and J ends, which lost 4 bases and 0 bases, there was a span of 9 bases. This CDR3 is built from 13 residues. CDR3: CAWTGSANYGYTF. CDR3 bases: TGTGCCTGGACGGGGTCAGCTAACTATGGCTACACCTTC.

This clone has only one observation. CDR3 in amino acids: CASSPSPSSGGVYEQFF. CDR3 sequence (DNA): TGTGCCAGCAGCCCCTCCCCCTCTAGCGGGGGGGTTTATGAGCAGTTCTTC. The rearrangement links TRBV7-2 to TRBJ2-1; 12 bases line up with TRBD2. Unmatched junction bases numbered 13, after V lost 5 bases and J lost 8 bases. The CDR3 runs 17 residues. Germline V gene lookup returns CDR1 SGHTA and CDR2 FQGNSA.

The chain links TRBV7-2 to TRBJ2-7; 8 bases align to TRBD1. The CDR3 consists of 16 residues. V trimming: 4 bases; J trimming: 0 bases; junction bases outside the gene matches: 8. The germline V gene has CDR1 SGHTA and CDR2 FQGNSA. The chain's CDR3 is CASSSSGGFSSYEQYF. DNA of the CDR3: TGTGCCAGCAGCTCTTCAGGGGGCTTCAGCTCCTACGAGCAGTACTTC.

This chain joins TRBV29-1 and TRBJ2-7; a possible D gene is TRBD2 (6 bases). Germline loops: CDR1 SQVTM, CDR2 ANQGSEA. This CDR3 is built from 11 residues. V gave up 6 bases and J gave up 3 bases, with 9 bases separating them. CDR3 bases: TGCAGCGTCGGGACTTTCTACGAGCAGTACTTC. Amino acids: CSVGTFYEQYF.

The V gene is TRBV4-3, the J gene TRBJ1-6, with a tentative D call TRBD1 (5 bases). V lost 0 bases to trimming and J lost 6 bases, with 12 bases between them. Germline V CDR1 and CDR2: LGHNA, YSLEER. CDR3 size: 16 residues. Here the CDR3 reads CASSQDRGTTNSPLHF. In nucleotides, the CDR3 is TGCGCCAGCAGCCAAGATCGCGGGACGACTAATTCACCCCTCCACTTT.